In its sample, the clone carrying this T cell receptor (beta chain) was seen a few times. Antigen specificity is unknown. The data originate from a study of cytomegalovirus exposure and HLA in healthy donors. Study results and limitations: The study put some 160 TCR beta chains on its list as cytomegalovirus-associated. Information on immune exposure was restricted to one variable (CMV serostatus). Later analysis placed DRB1 highest and HLA-C lowest in TCR association rates, which differed by HLA locus. A previous analysis found most TCR beta V segments productive roughly 87% or roughly 30% of the time.

PCR employed 60 Vbeta and 13 Jbeta primers. Method: immunoSEQ multiplex PCR; TCRdb's copy keeps in-frame clones and lacks some. The table lists just over 60,000 clones, around 87% of them singletons, with roughly 1.5% in the top ten. V shed 6 bases and J 4 bases; nucleotides not matched to a gene: 3. Germline-derived CDR1 and CDR2 are MGHRA and YSYEKL. This CDR3 comprises 13 residues. This TCR was recovered from a young man in good health and CMV-seronegative. The sample consisted of PBMCs. This chain connects TRBV4-1 to TRBJ1-5; 7 bases match TRBD1. CDR3 nucleotide sequence: TGCGCCAGCAGATCGGGACAGAATCAGCCCCAGCATTTT. Amino acid sequence: CASRSGQNQPQHF.